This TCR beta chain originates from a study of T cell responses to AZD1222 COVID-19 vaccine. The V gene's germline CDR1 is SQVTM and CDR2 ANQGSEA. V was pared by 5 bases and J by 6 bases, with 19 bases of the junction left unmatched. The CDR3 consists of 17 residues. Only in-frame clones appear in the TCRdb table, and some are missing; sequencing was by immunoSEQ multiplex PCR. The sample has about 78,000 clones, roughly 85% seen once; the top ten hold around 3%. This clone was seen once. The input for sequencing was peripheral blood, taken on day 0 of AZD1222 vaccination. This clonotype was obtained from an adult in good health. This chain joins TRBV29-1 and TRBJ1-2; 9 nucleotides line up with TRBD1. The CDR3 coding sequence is TGCAGCGTTTTTGGATCCGCCGAGGACAGGGGTGGTAATGGCTACACCTTC. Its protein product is CSVFGSAEDRGGNGYTF.